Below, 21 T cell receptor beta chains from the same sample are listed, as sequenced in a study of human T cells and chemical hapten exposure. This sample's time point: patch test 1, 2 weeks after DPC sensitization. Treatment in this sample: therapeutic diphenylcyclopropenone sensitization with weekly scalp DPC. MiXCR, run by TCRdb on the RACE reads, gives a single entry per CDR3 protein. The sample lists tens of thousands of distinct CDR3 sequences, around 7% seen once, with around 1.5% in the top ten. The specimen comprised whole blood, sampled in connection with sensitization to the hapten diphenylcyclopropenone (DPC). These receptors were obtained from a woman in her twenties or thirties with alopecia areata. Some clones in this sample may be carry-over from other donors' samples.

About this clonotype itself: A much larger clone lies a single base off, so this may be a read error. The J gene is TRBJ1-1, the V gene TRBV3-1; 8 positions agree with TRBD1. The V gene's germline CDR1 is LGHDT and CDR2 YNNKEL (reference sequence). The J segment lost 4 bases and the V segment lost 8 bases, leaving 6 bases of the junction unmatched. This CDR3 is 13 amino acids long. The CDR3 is CASGTTGGTEAFF. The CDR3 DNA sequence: TGTGCCAGCGGCACCACAGGGGGCACTGAAGCTTTCTTT.

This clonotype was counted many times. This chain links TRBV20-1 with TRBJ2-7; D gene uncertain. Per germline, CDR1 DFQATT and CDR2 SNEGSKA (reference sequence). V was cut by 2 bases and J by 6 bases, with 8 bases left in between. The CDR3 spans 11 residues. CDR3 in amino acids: CSARYSAEQYF. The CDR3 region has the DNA TGCAGTGCTAGATACTCAGCCGAGCAGTACTTC.

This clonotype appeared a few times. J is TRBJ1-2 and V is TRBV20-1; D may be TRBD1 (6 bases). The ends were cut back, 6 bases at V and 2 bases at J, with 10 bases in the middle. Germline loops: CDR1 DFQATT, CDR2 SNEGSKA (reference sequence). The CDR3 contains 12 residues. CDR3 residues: CSAPTGNYGYTF. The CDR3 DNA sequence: TGCAGTGCGCCGACAGGAAACTATGGCTACACCTTC.

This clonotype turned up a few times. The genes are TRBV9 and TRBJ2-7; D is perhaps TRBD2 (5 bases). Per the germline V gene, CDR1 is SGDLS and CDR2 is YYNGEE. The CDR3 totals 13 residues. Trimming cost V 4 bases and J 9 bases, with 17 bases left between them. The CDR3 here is CASSKRGADGQYF. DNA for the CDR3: TGTGCCAGCAGCAAACGGGGTGCCGACGGGCAGTACTTC.

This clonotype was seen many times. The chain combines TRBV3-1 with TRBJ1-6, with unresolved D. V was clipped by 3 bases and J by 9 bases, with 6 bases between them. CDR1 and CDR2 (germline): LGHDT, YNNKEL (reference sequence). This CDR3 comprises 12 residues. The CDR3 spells CASSQGASPLHF. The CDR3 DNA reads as TGTGCCAGCAGCCAGGGCGCTTCACCCCTCCACTTT.

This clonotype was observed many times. Here the CDR3 reads CASSWDSTDTQYF. CDR3 sequence (DNA): TGCGCCAGCAGCTGGGATTCCACAGATACGCAGTATTTT. V gene TRBV5-1 combines with J gene TRBJ2-3; D gene ambiguous. CDR3 length equals 13 residues. Germline loops: CDR1 SGHRS, CDR2 YFSETQ. With 3 bases removed from V and 2 bases from J, the gap between germline ends came to 7 bases.

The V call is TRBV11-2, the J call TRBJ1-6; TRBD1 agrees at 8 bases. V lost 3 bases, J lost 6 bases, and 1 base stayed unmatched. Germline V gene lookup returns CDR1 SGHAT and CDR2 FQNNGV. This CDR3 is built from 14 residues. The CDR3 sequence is CASSLGQVNSPLHF. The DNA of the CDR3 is TGTGCCAGCAGCTTGGGACAGGTTAATTCACCCCTCCACTTT.

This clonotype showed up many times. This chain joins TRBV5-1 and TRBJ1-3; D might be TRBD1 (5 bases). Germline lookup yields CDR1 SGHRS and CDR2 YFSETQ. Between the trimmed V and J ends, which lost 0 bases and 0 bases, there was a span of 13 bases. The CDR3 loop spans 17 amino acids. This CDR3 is CASSLVGWQGSGNTIYF. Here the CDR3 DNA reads TGCGCCAGCAGCTTGGTGGGGTGGCAGGGCTCTGGAAACACCATATATTTT.

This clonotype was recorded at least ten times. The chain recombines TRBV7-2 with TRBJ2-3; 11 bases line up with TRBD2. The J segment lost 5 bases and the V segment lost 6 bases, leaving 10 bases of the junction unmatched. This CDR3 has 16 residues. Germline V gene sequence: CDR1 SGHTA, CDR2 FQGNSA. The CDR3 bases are TGTGCCAGCAGACTTATAGCGGGGGGGCGAAGAGATACGCAGTATTTT. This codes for CASRLIAGGRRDTQYF.

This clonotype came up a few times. In DNA form, the CDR3 reads TGTGCCAGCAGTCCTTCCTCAGGGGCGGGCGAGCAGTACTTC. It translates to CASSPSSGAGEQYF. The chain employs TRBV2 and TRBJ2-7; TRBD1 is a possible D gene (6 bases). The CDR3 sequence is 14 residues long. Trimming removed 5 bases from V and 6 bases from J, with 17 bases in between. CDR1 SNHLY and CDR2 FYNNEI come from the germline V gene.

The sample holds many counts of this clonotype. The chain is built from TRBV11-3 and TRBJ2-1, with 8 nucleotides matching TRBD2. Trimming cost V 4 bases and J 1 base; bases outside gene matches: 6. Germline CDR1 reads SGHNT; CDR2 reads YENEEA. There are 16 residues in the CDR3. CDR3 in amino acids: CASSSRAGGSYNEQFF. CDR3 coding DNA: TGTGCCAGCAGCTCCAGGGCGGGGGGTTCCTACAATGAGCAGTTCTTC.

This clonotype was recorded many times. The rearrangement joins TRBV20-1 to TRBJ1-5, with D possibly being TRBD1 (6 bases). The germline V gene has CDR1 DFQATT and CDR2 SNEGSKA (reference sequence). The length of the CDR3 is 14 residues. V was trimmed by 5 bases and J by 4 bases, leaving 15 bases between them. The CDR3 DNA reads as TGCAGTGCTCGCAGGAGGGGGGCTAATCAGCCCCAGCATTTT. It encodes CSARRRGANQPQHF.

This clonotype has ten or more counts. CDR3 region: CASSLAPRDGDNYGYTF. The CDR3 coding sequence is TGTGCCAGCAGCTTAGCGCCCCGGGACGGTGACAACTATGGCTACACCTTC. The gene calls are TRBV7-8 and TRBJ1-2; maybe TRBD1 (5 bases). The germline V gene has CDR1 SGHVS and CDR2 FQNEAQ. V gave up 0 bases and J gave up 2 bases, with 16 bases separating them. The CDR3 has 17 residues.

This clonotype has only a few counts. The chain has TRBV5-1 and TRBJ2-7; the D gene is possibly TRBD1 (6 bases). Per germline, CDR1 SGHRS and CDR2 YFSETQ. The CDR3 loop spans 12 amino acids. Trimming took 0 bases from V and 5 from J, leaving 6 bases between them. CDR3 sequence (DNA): TGCGCCAGCAGCTTGGCAGGGGACGAGCAGTACTTC. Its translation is CASSLAGDEQYF.

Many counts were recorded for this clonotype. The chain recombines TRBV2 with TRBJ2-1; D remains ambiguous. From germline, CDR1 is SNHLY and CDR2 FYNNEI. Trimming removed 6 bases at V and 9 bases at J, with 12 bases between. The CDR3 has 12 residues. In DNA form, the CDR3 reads TGTGCCAGCAGCTTAGGGCGTACTGAGCAGTTCTTC. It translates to CASSLGRTEQFF.

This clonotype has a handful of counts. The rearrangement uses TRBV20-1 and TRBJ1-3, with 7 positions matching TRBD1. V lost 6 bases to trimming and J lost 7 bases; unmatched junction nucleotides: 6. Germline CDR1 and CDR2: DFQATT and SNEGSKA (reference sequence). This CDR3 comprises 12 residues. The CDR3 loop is CSARDSRNTIYF. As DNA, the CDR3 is TGCAGTGCCCGGGACAGCCGCAACACCATATATTTT.

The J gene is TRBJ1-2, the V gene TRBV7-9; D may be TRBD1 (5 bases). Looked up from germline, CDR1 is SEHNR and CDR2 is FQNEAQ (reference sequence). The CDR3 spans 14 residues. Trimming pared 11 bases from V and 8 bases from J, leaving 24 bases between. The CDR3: CAGYTGLPDRGYTF. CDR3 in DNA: TGTGCCGGATATACAGGCTTACCAGACCGCGGCTACACCTTC.

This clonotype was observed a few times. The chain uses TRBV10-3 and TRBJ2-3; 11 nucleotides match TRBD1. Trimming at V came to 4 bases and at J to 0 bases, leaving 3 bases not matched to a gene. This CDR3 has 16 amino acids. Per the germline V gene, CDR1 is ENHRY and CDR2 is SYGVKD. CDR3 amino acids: CAISGGTGGSTDTQYF. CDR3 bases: TGTGCCATCAGTGGGGGGACAGGGGGAAGCACAGATACGCAGTATTTT.

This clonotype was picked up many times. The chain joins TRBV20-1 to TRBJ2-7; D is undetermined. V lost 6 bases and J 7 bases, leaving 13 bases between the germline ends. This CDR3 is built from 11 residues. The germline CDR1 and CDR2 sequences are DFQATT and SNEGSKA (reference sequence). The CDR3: CSAGTQVEQYF. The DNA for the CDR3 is TGCAGTGCCGGAACCCAGGTGGAGCAGTACTTC.

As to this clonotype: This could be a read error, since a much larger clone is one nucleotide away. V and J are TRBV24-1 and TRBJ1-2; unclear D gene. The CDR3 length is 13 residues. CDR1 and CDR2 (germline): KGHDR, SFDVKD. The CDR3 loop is CATIAGANDGYTF. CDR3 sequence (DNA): TGTGCCACCATTGCAGGAGCTAACGATGGCTACACCTTC.

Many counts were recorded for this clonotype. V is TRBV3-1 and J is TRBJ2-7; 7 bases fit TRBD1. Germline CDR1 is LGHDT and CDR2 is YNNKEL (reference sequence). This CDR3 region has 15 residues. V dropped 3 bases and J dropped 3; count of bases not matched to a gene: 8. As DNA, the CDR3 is TGTGCCAGCAGCCAGAAGGGAACAGGGGTCTACGAGCAGTACTTC. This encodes CASSQKGTGVYEQYF.